One T cell receptor (beta chain) is described in this entry. This sample stems from a study of T cell responses to AZD1222 COVID-19 vaccine. Here immunoSEQ multiplex PCR was the method, and the copy in TCRdb shows in-frame clones only, minus some. The table has 150,000 or so clones, 91% seen once. Source: peripheral blood, taken on day 0 of AZD1222 vaccination. The TCR sequence derives from an adult in good health.

CDR3 residues: CASSLGERGGTDTQYF. As DNA, the CDR3 is TGTGCCAGCAGCTTAGGGGAGCGGGGGGGCACAGATACGCAGTATTTT. The chain is built from TRBV7-2 and TRBJ2-3; 9 bases map to TRBD2. V was pared by 1 base and J by 1 base, with 3 bases of the junction left unmatched. Germline V lookup: CDR1 SGHTA, CDR2 FQGNSA. This CDR3 is built from 16 residues.